These T cell receptor beta chains were read from a single sample in a study of T cell responses to AZD1222 COVID-19 vaccine. Assay: immunoSEQ multiplex PCR; the TCRdb copy retains only in-frame clones and omits some. This table holds around 130,000 clones, over 85% found once. The material was peripheral blood, obtained on day 0 of AZD1222 vaccination. Receptors originate from an adult in good health. Each CDR3 is given with its conserved first and last residue. D genes are given only for firm matches. Not all rows give a size; the values are once, few, many and, for expanded clones, a class.

TRBD2 TRBJ2-5 . TRBV7-3 CASSPNGLAGETQYF TGTGCCAGCAGCCCTAACGGACTAGCGGGGGAGACCCAGTACTTC
. TRBJ1-1 . TRBV10-3 CAISRGETNTEAFF TGTGCCATCAGTCGAGGGGAGACGAACACTGAAGCTTTCTTT
. TRBJ1-2 few TRBV28 CASTFGQPFGNGYTF TGTGCCAGTACTTTCGGACAGCCTTTCGGAAATGGCTACACCTTC
. TRBJ1-2 once TRBV5-8 CASSPFWGRDYGYTF TGTGCCAGCAGCCCCTTCTGGGGCAGGGATTATGGCTACACCTTC
. TRBJ1-4 . TRBV5-1 CASSMGRKNEKLFF TGCGCCAGCAGCATGGGACGCAAGAATGAAAAACTGTTTTTT
. TRBJ2-7 . TRBV27 CASSLYPPEPYEQYF TGTGCCAGCAGTTTATACCCGCCGGAACCCTACGAGCAGTACTTC
. TRBJ2-1 . TRBV7-7 CASSLGRGESEQFF TGTGCTAGCAGCTTAGGTCGCGGTGAAAGCGAGCAGTTCTTC
. TRBJ1-2 . TRBV15 CATSRDGRGSYGYTF TGTGCCACCAGCAGAGATGGGCGGGGATCATATGGCTACACCTTC
TRBD1 TRBJ1-2 . TRBV19 CASSVRDRARGYTF TGTGCCAGTAGTGTCCGGGACAGGGCCCGTGGCTACACCTTC
TRBD1 TRBJ2-1 . TRBV7-9 CASSLARDRGFINEQFF TGTGCCAGCAGCTTAGCCCGGGACAGGGGGTTTATCAATGAGCAGTTCTTC
TRBD1 TRBJ2-1 . TRBV29-1 CSVVQGAVGNEQFF TGCAGCGTGGTCCAGGGGGCTGTAGGGAATGAGCAGTTCTTC
. TRBJ2-5 . TRBV7-7 CASSLERTGRETQYF TGTGCCAGCAGCTTAGAGCGGACTGGGAGGGAGACCCAGTACTTC
. TRBJ1-1 once TRBV28 CASRLGRVGTEAFF TGTGCCAGCAGGCTTGGGCGGGTGGGCACTGAAGCTTTCTTT
. TRBJ2-4 . TRBV7-9 CASSLGGQGGKNIQYF TGTGCCAGCAGCTTAGGGGGCCAGGGGGGCAAAAACATTCAGTACTTC
. TRBJ1-1 . TRBV6-5 CASSWTPDGGEAFF TGTGCCAGCAGCTGGACCCCGGACGGGGGTGAAGCTTTCTTT
. TRBJ2-2 . TRBV9 CASSVGWEENTGELFF TGTGCCAGCAGCGTAGGGTGGGAGGAGAACACCGGGGAGCTGTTTTTT
. TRBJ1-1 . TRBV11-2 CASSFTGMWTEAFF TGTGCCAGCAGCTTCACAGGGATGTGGACTGAAGCTTTCTTT
TRBD1 TRBJ1-6 . TRBV6-1 CASSDRDRGLSPLHF TGTGCCAGCAGTGACCGGGACAGGGGGCTTTCACCCCTCCACTTT
. TRBJ1-1 . TRBV19 CASSIEIGVPEAFF TGTGCCAGTAGTATTGAGATTGGGGTCCCTGAAGCTTTCTTT
. TRBJ2-3 . TRBV5-3 CARRNSLSRESTDTQYF TGTGCCAGAAGAAACTCCCTTTCGAGGGAGTCGACAGATACGCAGTATTTT
TRBD1 TRBJ2-4 . TRBV28 CASSPAGTGVSNIQYF TGTGCCAGCAGTCCCGCCGGGACAGGGGTTTCGAACATTCAGTACTTC
. TRBJ1-3 once TRBV7-9 CASSYLGQISGNTIYF TGTGCCAGCAGCTACCTAGGACAAATCTCTGGAAACACCATATATTTT
TRBD2 TRBJ2-1 . TRBV29-1 CSVPPAGGSYNEQFF TGCAGCGTTCCTCCAGCGGGAGGGTCCTACAATGAGCAGTTCTTC